This TCR beta chain was sequenced during a study of brain T cells in children with intractable seizures. Study outcomes and limitations: Only CDR3 sequence similarity suggested viral specificity, without known HCMV serostatus.

As for this clone: Antigen specificity is unknown.

The CDR3 covers 12 residues. CDR1 is MDHEN, CDR2 SYDVKM, per germline. Between the trimmed V and J ends, which lost 7 bases and 3 bases, there was a span of 10 bases. Only in-frame clones appear in the TCRdb table, and some are missing; sequencing was by immunoSEQ multiplex PCR. The repertoire holds 110,000 or so clones, with around 94% as singletons. Sequencing was limited to surgery cases with top T cell transcript signatures in brain tissue. Before surgery, patients took at least one anti-epileptic drug. Material: peripheral blood, obtained at surgery. The sequence derives from a boy younger than two with hemimegalencephaly and intractable seizures. The J gene is TRBJ2-7, the V gene TRBV28, with a possible D match to TRBD1 (6 bases). The CDR3 nucleotides are TGTGCCAGCATAGTACAGGGCTACGAGCAGTACTTC. Its translation is CASIVQGYEQYF.